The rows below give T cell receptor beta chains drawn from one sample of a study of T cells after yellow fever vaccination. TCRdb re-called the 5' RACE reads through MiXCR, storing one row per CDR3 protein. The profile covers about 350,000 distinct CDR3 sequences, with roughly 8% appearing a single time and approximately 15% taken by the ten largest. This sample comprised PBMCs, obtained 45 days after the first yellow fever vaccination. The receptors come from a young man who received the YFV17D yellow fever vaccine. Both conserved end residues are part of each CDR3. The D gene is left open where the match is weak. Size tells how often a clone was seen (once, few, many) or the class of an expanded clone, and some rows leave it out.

CDR3nt: TGTGCCAGCAGCTTGGAAGTAGGGGGATTATACAATGAGCAGTTCTTC
CDR3aa: CASSLEVGGLYNEQFF
j_gene: TRBJ2-1
v_gene: TRBV5-6
abundance: few
d_gene: NA

CDR3nt: TGTGCTAGTGCCCGGGGGGGTACTGAAGCTTTCTTT
CDR3aa: CASARGGTEAFF
j_gene: TRBJ1-1
v_gene: TRBV12-5
abundance: few
d_gene: NA

CDR3nt: TGCGCCAGCAGCCCCCGCGAGTGGAACACTGAAGCTTTCTTT
CDR3aa: CASSPREWNTEAFF
j_gene: TRBJ1-1
v_gene: TRBV5-1
abundance: few
d_gene: NA

CDR3nt: TGCGCCAGCAGCGTGCGGCCGGCTAGCACAGATACGCAGTATTTT
CDR3aa: CASSVRPASTDTQYF
j_gene: TRBJ2-3
v_gene: TRBV5-1
abundance: NA
d_gene: NA

CDR3nt: TGCAGTGCTAGAGGGGATGGACAGAAATTAGCCAAAAACATTCAGTACTTC
CDR3aa: CSARGDGQKLAKNIQYF
j_gene: TRBJ2-4
v_gene: TRBV20-1
abundance: few
d_gene: NA

CDR3nt: TGTGCCAGCTCAATACTAGCGGGGGGGACCAACGTCCTGACTTTC
CDR3aa: CASSILAGGTNVLTF
j_gene: TRBJ2-6
v_gene: TRBV18
abundance: few
d_gene: TRBD2

CDR3nt: TGTGCCAGCGTAGTTTTGCGGGGCTATAATTCACCCCTCCACTTT
CDR3aa: CASVVLRGYNSPLHF
j_gene: TRBJ1-6
v_gene: TRBV6-1
abundance: NA
d_gene: NA

CDR3nt: TGTGCCAGTAGAGGTGGTGGCAATTCACCCCTCCACTTT
CDR3aa: CASRGGGNSPLHF
j_gene: TRBJ1-6
v_gene: TRBV19
abundance: few
d_gene: NA

CDR3nt: TGCGCCAGCTCCCGGGACAGGGTAACCTACGAGCAGTACTTC
CDR3aa: CASSRDRVTYEQYF
j_gene: TRBJ2-7
v_gene: TRBV4-3
abundance: NA
d_gene: TRBD1

CDR3nt: TGTGCCAGCAGCTTAGCCTTGACAGACTGGGAGCAGTACTTC
CDR3aa: CASSLALTDWEQYF
j_gene: TRBJ2-7
v_gene: TRBV7-9
abundance: NA
d_gene: NA

CDR3nt: TGTGCCAGCAGTCCCGGACGGAGGCTCCCGGATACGCAGTATTTT
CDR3aa: CASSPGRRLPDTQYF
j_gene: TRBJ2-3
v_gene: TRBV28
abundance: few
d_gene: NA

CDR3nt: TGTGCCAGCAGTAACACATACAATGAGCAGTTCTTC
CDR3aa: CASSNTYNEQFF
j_gene: TRBJ2-1
v_gene: TRBV6-5
abundance: few
d_gene: NA

CDR3nt: TGTGCCAGCAGCCCCGGGACTAGCGGGGGAAGGGTCTCTGGGGCCAACGTCCTGACTTTC
CDR3aa: CASSPGTSGGRVSGANVLTF
j_gene: TRBJ2-6
v_gene: TRBV11-2
abundance: NA
d_gene: TRBD2

CDR3nt: TGCAGTGCTGGAAGGGGTCGAACACTCCAAGAGACCCAGTACTTC
CDR3aa: CSAGRGRTLQETQYF
j_gene: TRBJ2-5
v_gene: TRBV20-1
abundance: many
d_gene: NA

CDR3nt: TGTGCCAGCAGTCGACTAGCGGGCACCGGGGAGCTGTTTTTT
CDR3aa: CASSRLAGTGELFF
j_gene: TRBJ2-2
v_gene: TRBV6-2/TRBV6-3
abundance: few
d_gene: TRBD2